This TCR beta chain was retrieved from a study of T cell changes during pregnancy in multiple sclerosis. Germline V gives CDR1 SGHNT, CDR2 YENEEA. This CDR3 has 15 amino acids. Trimming cost V 2 bases and J 0 bases; bases outside gene matches: 2. This table comes from immunoSEQ multiplex PCR, and its TCRdb copy is limited to in-frame clones, with some not included. This table holds 30,000 to 35,000 clones, 90% found once. This receptor was taken from a female donor in good health, enrolled as a control in a pregnancy study. This sequence joins TRBV11-3 and TRBJ2-3; 7 bases are shared with TRBD2. This material consisted of CD4+ T cells from peripheral blood mononuclear cells, taken in the third trimester of pregnancy. This CDR3 is CASSLLAASTDTQYF. The CDR3 bases are TGTGCCAGCAGCTTACTAGCGGCTAGCACAGATACGCAGTATTTT.